A single sample is the source of the 7 T cell receptor beta chains below, sequenced in a study of patients and donors after allogeneic stem cell transplantation. TCRdb re-called the RT-PCR reads with MiXCR, one entry per CDR3 protein. The sample holds fewer than 180,000 distinct CDR3 sequences, 30% to 45% seen once. The sequencing sample was made of blood, either unsorted or a sorted T cell fraction (not recorded which). Source of these receptors: a human donor who was either an allogeneic HSCT recipient or a stem cell or donor lymphocyte infusion donor (not recorded which). It is not recorded whose cells these are; they may come from a transplant donor.

This chain links TRBV12-3 or TRBV12-4 with TRBJ2-1, with no clear D. This CDR3 is built from 12 residues. V gave up 7 bases and J gave up 6 bases, with 10 bases separating them. The DNA for the CDR3 is TGTGCCAGCAACCCACGACCCAATGAGCAGTTCTTC. The encoded protein is CASNPRPNEQFF.

This clonotype was detected a few times. The rearrangement uses TRBV6-5 and TRBJ2-2; 10 nucleotides align to TRBD1. The CDR3 runs 17 residues. Trimming took 5 bases from V and 4 from J; bases not matched to a gene: 10. Germline CDR1 MNHEY, CDR2 SVGAGI. CDR3 in DNA: TGTGCCAGCAGTAACCTGGGACAGGGGACTGGCACCGGGGAGCTGTTTTTT. Its protein product is CASSNLGQGTGTGELFF.

The V and J genes are TRBV5-1 and TRBJ2-5, with 14 bases matching TRBD2. From germline, CDR1 is SGHRS and CDR2 YFSETQ. The CDR3 covers 17 residues. J lost 6 bases, V lost 2 bases, and 9 bases had no gene match. CDR3 sequence reads: CASSLGLAGGPGQTQYF. The CDR3 coding sequence is TGCGCCAGCAGCTTAGGACTAGCGGGGGGCCCTGGCCAGACCCAGTACTTC.

The chain couples TRBV27 to TRBJ2-2; D is perhaps TRBD1 or TRBD2 (6 bases each). The CDR3 has 14 amino acids. Germline V gene lookup returns CDR1 MNHEY and CDR2 SMNVEV (reference sequence). V lost 2 bases to trimming and J lost 4 bases, with 8 bases between them. The CDR3 protein is CASSLGGRTGELFF. CDR3 in DNA: TGTGCCAGCAGTTTAGGGGGGCGCACCGGGGAGCTGTTTTTT.

The rearrangement uses TRBV6-5 and TRBJ1-5; D is undetermined. The V gene lost 4 bases and the J gene lost 0 bases, with 10 bases spanning the gap. Germline V gives CDR1 MNHEY, CDR2 SVGAGI. The CDR3 is 15 amino acids. The CDR3 here is CASSLTAYSNQPQHF. The DNA of the CDR3 is TGTGCCAGCAGTTTAACAGCTTATAGCAATCAGCCCCAGCATTTT.

This clonotype was seen a few times. The chain has TRBV29-1 and TRBJ1-2, with no clear D. Trimming cost V 7 bases and J 4 bases, with 10 bases left between them. Germline-derived CDR1 and CDR2 are SQVTM and ANQGSEA. The CDR3 sequence is 11 residues long. The chain's CDR3 is CSGSASYGYTF. For the CDR3, the DNA is TGCAGCGGGTCAGCGAGCTATGGCTACACCTTC.

This clonotype was seen a handful of times. The J gene is TRBJ1-2, the V gene TRBV3-1, with TRBD1 as a possible D gene (5 bases). Germline V gene lookup returns CDR1 LGHDT and CDR2 YNNKEL (reference sequence). The CDR3 totals 15 residues. V was shortened by 1 base and J by 3 bases, with 12 bases between the two germline ends. The CDR3 coding sequence is TGTGCCAGCAGCCAAGTGGGGGGGGTGCACTATGGCTACACCTTC. This gives the protein CASSQVGGVHYGYTF.